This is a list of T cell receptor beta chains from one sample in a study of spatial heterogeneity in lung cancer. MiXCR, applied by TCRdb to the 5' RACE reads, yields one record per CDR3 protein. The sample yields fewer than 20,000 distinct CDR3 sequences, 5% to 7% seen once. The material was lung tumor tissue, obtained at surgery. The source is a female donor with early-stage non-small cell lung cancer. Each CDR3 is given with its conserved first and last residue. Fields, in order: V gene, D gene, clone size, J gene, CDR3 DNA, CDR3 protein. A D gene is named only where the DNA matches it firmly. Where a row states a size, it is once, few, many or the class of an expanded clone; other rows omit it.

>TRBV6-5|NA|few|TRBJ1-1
TGTGCCAGCAGTCCGGACTATAGCACTGAAGCTTTCTTT
CASSPDYSTEAFF
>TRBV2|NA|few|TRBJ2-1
TGTGCCAGTGTAAGGGGAGGTGCCACTGGGCAGTTCTTC
CASVRGGATGQFF
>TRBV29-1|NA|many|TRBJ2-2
TGCAGCGTTGCGGCTTCCGGGGAGCTGTTTTTT
CSVAASGELFF
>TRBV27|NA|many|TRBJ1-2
TGTGCCAGCAGTGAGTCGGCGGGAGCCTTTGCATATGGCTACACCTTC
CASSESAGAFAYGYTF
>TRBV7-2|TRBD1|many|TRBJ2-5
TGTGCCAGCAGGCCTGACAGGGGGCGCGAGACCCAGTACTTC
CASRPDRGRETQYF
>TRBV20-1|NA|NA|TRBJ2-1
TGCAGTGCTAGAGTTCTCGACAATGAGCAGTTCTTC
CSARVLDNEQFF
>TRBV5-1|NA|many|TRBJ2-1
TGCGCCAGCAGTTTTCAGGGAAACTACAATGAGCAGTTCTTC
CASSFQGNYNEQFF
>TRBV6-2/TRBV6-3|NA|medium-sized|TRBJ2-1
TGTGCCAGCAGTTCAACTAGCTTTCATGAGCAGTTCTTC
CASSSTSFHEQFF
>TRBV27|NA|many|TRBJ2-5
TGTGCCAGCAGCCGGAGCGAGGGAGAGACCCAGTACTTC
CASSRSEGETQYF
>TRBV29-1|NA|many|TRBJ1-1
TGCAGCGTGGGCAGGGTTGAAGCTTTCTTT
CSVGRVEAFF
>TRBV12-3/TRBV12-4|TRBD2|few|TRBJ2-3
TGTGCCAGCAGTGAGAGCGGGAGTAGCACCACAGATACGCAGTATTTT
CASSESGSSTTDTQYF
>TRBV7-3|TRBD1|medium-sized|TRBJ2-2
TGTGCCAGCAGTAGGACAGGGCGCGGGGAGCTGTTTTTT
CASSRTGRGELFF
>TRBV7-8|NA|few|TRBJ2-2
TGTGCCAGCAGCTTAAATGAACTAGCCCGAGGGGAGCTGTTTTTT
CASSLNELARGELFF
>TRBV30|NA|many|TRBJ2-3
TGTGCCTGGAGTTTTACCTCAGATACGCAGTATTTT
CAWSFTSDTQYF